This TCR beta chain was sequenced for a study of cytomegalovirus exposure and HLA in healthy donors (dated by TCRdb to the late 2010s). Study-level background: A later analysis indicated that the 120 or so validation repertoires were generated on the platform also employed for the 650 to 850 repertoires of the first cohort. The study aimed to test whether cataloging public T cell receptors could reveal signatures of past pathogen exposure. In addition to the first cohort of around 670 subjects, a separate validation cohort of 120 different subjects was used. High-throughput TCR immunosequencing, statistical association of individual TCRs with disease status, and machine learning were combined to predict cytomegalovirus infection status.

What the authors observed across the whole study: Most TCR sequences were seen in very few donors, while some public TCRs were found in many individuals. In the study, 150 to 200 TCR beta chains were listed as associated with cytomegalovirus. Cytomegalovirus status was reported to be diagnosed by the classifier with high specificity and sensitivity in both the original and validation cohorts. Three of the identified cytomegalovirus-associated TCR beta chains were confirmed in vitro to be specific for cytomegalovirus antigens. In a later analysis, TCRs clustered in the first cohort were found to also tend to co-occur in the approximately 110 validation repertoires, with over 90% of cluster scores above 0. The authors suggested that the approach could potentially be generalized to other disease states and immunological phenotypes. A later analysis had no HLA typing for the validation cohort, so co-occurrence there was scored across all 110 or so repertoires.

The donors belonged to the validation cohort of around 120 subjects, which was separate from the approximately 660-subject first cohort. Libraries were built with the immunoSEQ multiplex PCR assay. The original pipeline was this. A statistical classification framework was built for diagnosing cytomegalovirus status from the catalog of TCR beta chain sequences. TCRdb provides this immuneACCESS table in a form limited to in-frame rearrangements. Some clones are lacking; in checked studies, under half of them reflect an unresolved V gene, and why the rest are absent is not known. D and trimming come from the DNA, and the V and J calls and clone size come from that table. In all, the sample holds about 260,000 clones, and about 90% of those were seen once. The top ten clones comprise approximately 3% of the sample. A remark on this clone: Its antigen has not been determined. Base qualities were left out, and no much larger clone turns up one base away.

Sample: PBMCs. This clonotype originated in a woman in her 30s in good health and CMV-seronegative.

CDR3 region: CASSGGLTPPNTGELFF. The DNA reads TGCGCCAGCAGTGGAGGACTAACCCCCCCGAACACCGGGGAGCTGTTTTTT. The chain is encoded by TRBV10-2 joined to TRBJ2-2; 6 matching bases give a weak D call of TRBD2. Inclusive of the bounding cysteine and phenylalanine, the CDR3 is 17 residues long. Just CDR3 DNA is preserved here, 51 bases in frame from base 1. V is reduced by 4 bases and J by 0 bases, leaving a spacing of 15 bases between them. The germline V gene gives CDR1 as WSHSY and CDR2 as SAAADI.